This is a list of T cell receptor beta chains from one sample in a study of cytomegalovirus exposure and HLA in healthy donors. The protocol was immunoSEQ multiplex PCR, while the TCRdb copy is restricted to in-frame clones and leaves out a portion. The sample has about 39,000 clones, and its top ten clones hold about 4.2%. Sample: PBMCs. The source is a male donor in good health and CMV-seronegative. The CDR3 runs from the conserved cysteine through the conserved F or W. The D gene is left open where the match is weak.

d_gene,v_gene,j_gene,CDR3aa,CDR3nt
-,TRBV7-8,TRBJ2-7,CASSQDRAGKGEQYF,TGTGCCAGCAGCCAAGACAGGGCGGGGAAAGGCGAGCAGTACTTC
-,TRBV7-2,TRBJ1-2,CASSLSPQDILNYGYTF,TGTGCCAGCAGCTTATCCCCCCAGGACATCCTGAACTATGGCTACACCTTC
-,TRBV7-3,TRBJ2-2,CASSARAVYTGELFF,TGTGCCAGCAGCGCGAGGGCGGTATACACCGGGGAGCTGTTTTTT
-,TRBV6-1,TRBJ2-1,CASRGDSNEQFF,TGTGCCAGCAGAGGTGACAGCAATGAGCAGTTCTTC
-,TRBV15,TRBJ2-3,CATSSNPRGTDTQYF,TGTGCCACCAGCAGTAACCCCAGGGGCACAGATACGCAGTATTTT
TRBD2,TRBV5-1,TRBJ2-7,CASSLTSGGASEQYF,TGCGCCAGCAGCCTGACTAGCGGGGGGGCCTCCGAGCAATACTTC
TRBD2,TRBV6-1,TRBJ2-3,CASSGLAGGPDTQYF,TGTGCCAGCAGTGGACTAGCGGGGGGCCCAGATACGCAGTATTTT
TRBD1,TRBV9,TRBJ2-5,CASSPPGQGRAETQYF,TGTGCCAGCAGCCCTCCGGGACAGGGACGCGCAGAGACCCAGTACTTC
-,TRBV28,TRBJ1-5,CASGYQPQHF,TGTGCCAGCGGCTATCAGCCCCAGCATTTT
-,TRBV7-9,TRBJ2-1,CASSWGDYNEQFF,TGTGCCAGCAGCTGGGGAGACTACAATGAGCAGTTCTTC
-,TRBV4-1,TRBJ1-2,CASSQTPGHKNYGYTF,TGCGCCAGCAGCCAAACTCCGGGACACAAAAACTATGGCTACACCTTC
-,TRBV5-1,TRBJ1-1,CASSLWAGNTEAFF,TGCGCCAGCAGCTTGTGGGCGGGGAACACTGAAGCTTTCTTT
-,TRBV28,TRBJ1-5,CASSFVGRQPQHF,TGTGCCAGCAGTTTCGTCGGTCGGCAGCCCCAGCATTTT
TRBD2,TRBV27,TRBJ2-1,CASSLQRGSDNEQFF,TGTGCCAGCAGTTTACAGCGGGGGTCCGACAATGAGCAGTTCTTC
-,TRBV6-5,TRBJ1-2,CASSRAGIDYGYTF,TGTGCCAGCAGCCGAGCCGGGATAGACTATGGCTACACCTTC
-,TRBV5-1,TRBJ2-1,CASSLEGSYNEQFF,TGCGCCAGCAGCTTGGAGGGGTCCTACAATGAGCAGTTCTTC
TRBD1,TRBV11-3,TRBJ2-3,CASSLMGQLTDTQYF,TGTGCCAGCAGCTTAATGGGACAGTTGACAGATACGCAGTATTTT
-,TRBV4-1,TRBJ1-4,CASSQDSRTVNEKLFF,TGCGCCAGCAGCCAAGATAGTAGGACAGTAAATGAAAAACTGTTTTTT
-,TRBV6-1,TRBJ2-7,CASREQGNEQYF,TGTGCCAGCAGGGAACAGGGTAACGAGCAGTACTTC
-,TRBV6-1,TRBJ2-5,CASSEASGQETQYF,TGTGCCAGCAGTGAAGCTAGCGGACAAGAGACCCAGTACTTC
-,TRBV4-1,TRBJ2-2,CASSQGHTGELFF,TGCGCCAGCAGCCAGGGGCACACCGGGGAGCTGTTTTTT
-,TRBV9,TRBJ2-3,CASSAESAGQTTDTQYF,TGTGCCAGCAGCGCCGAATCAGCGGGTCAAACCACAGATACGCAGTATTTT
-,TRBV30,TRBJ2-3,CAWSVLGQYF,TGTGCCTGGAGTGTACTAGGTCAGTATTTT
TRBD2,TRBV28,TRBJ2-6,CASKRGGLGVLTF,TGTGCCAGCAAGCGGGGGGGGCTCGGCGTCCTGACTTTC